These T cell receptor beta chains were read from a single sample in a study of blood T cells in healthy people across ages. TCRdb recomputed calls from the 5' RACE reads with MiXCR, one row per CDR3 protein. Of about 680,000 distinct CDR3 sequences detected, more than 40% appear once; the ten largest clones hold 25% to 35%. The specimen was blood. Every receptor here comes from a woman aged 55 to 70 in good health. CDR3s include the opening cysteine and the closing phenylalanine or tryptophan. Size values are once, few and many counts, or a class for expanded clones, and some rows have none.

v_gene: TRBV5-6
abundance: .
CDR3aa: CASSLEVSGFHNEQFF

v_gene: TRBV6-2/TRBV6-3
abundance: .
CDR3aa: CASSYSMGLAAYEQYF

v_gene: TRBV3-1
abundance: .
CDR3aa: CASSQSGQGTYEQYF

v_gene: TRBV3-1
abundance: .
CDR3aa: CASSKRRGSYGQYF

v_gene: TRBV21-1
abundance: .
CDR3aa: CASSRRPGPGTSGSSYNEQFF

v_gene: TRBV28
abundance: .
CDR3aa: CASGLAGDYSYEQYF

v_gene: TRBV6-2/TRBV6-3
abundance: .
CDR3aa: CASSYYLFGLVQETQYF

v_gene: TRBV20-1
abundance: .
CDR3aa: CSARLAGAVEQFF

v_gene: TRBV7-2
abundance: .
CDR3aa: CASSLDGGRDEQYF

v_gene: TRBV12-3/TRBV12-4
abundance: .
CDR3aa: CASSFHEGYTQYF

v_gene: TRBV7-3
abundance: .
CDR3aa: CASSQPGTSGRVDTQYF

v_gene: TRBV7-2
abundance: few
CDR3aa: CASSLGQGTIYEQYF

v_gene: TRBV30
abundance: .
CDR3aa: CAWVRSGEQFF

v_gene: TRBV2
abundance: .
CDR3aa: CASSASGRGTDTQYF

v_gene: TRBV3-1
abundance: few
CDR3aa: CASSPGTERTQYF

v_gene: TRBV28
abundance: .
CDR3aa: CASRLMFAGGNTEAFF

v_gene: TRBV12-3/TRBV12-4
abundance: .
CDR3aa: CASSRQQGGPYELYF

v_gene: TRBV5-1
abundance: .
CDR3aa: CASSRGEGHTDTQYF

v_gene: TRBV7-2
abundance: .
CDR3aa: CASSLAPFTSGITDTQYF

v_gene: TRBV16
abundance: .
CDR3aa: CASSHSYQPQHF

v_gene: TRBV4-3
abundance: .
CDR3aa: CASSQDEAAGTSTDTQYF

v_gene: TRBV10-3
abundance: .
CDR3aa: CAIRGRAGLNEQFF

v_gene: TRBV3-1
abundance: .
CDR3aa: CASSQAMRQGFREQYF

v_gene: TRBV10-3
abundance: few
CDR3aa: CAISDPRTGGNSPLHF

v_gene: TRBV7-9
abundance: .
CDR3aa: CASSLGRPSYGYTF

v_gene: TRBV20-1
abundance: .
CDR3aa: CSARPRTRRYEQYF

v_gene: TRBV11-1
abundance: .
CDR3aa: CASSFDRGGATQYF

v_gene: TRBV28
abundance: .
CDR3aa: CASRPTGYQPQHF

v_gene: TRBV6-2/TRBV6-3
abundance: few
CDR3aa: CASSYVNPESYEQYF

v_gene: TRBV6-1
abundance: many
CDR3aa: CASSAYGLNYEQYF

v_gene: TRBV7-9
abundance: .
CDR3aa: CASRTWDEGYYEQYF

v_gene: TRBV16
abundance: few
CDR3aa: CASSQGSELYEQYF

v_gene: TRBV27
abundance: few
CDR3aa: CASKAVRTSGSEDEQFF

v_gene: TRBV12-3/TRBV12-4
abundance: .
CDR3aa: CASSIDGGFMGDGYTF

v_gene: TRBV9
abundance: .
CDR3aa: CASSVWDRGSYNSPLHF